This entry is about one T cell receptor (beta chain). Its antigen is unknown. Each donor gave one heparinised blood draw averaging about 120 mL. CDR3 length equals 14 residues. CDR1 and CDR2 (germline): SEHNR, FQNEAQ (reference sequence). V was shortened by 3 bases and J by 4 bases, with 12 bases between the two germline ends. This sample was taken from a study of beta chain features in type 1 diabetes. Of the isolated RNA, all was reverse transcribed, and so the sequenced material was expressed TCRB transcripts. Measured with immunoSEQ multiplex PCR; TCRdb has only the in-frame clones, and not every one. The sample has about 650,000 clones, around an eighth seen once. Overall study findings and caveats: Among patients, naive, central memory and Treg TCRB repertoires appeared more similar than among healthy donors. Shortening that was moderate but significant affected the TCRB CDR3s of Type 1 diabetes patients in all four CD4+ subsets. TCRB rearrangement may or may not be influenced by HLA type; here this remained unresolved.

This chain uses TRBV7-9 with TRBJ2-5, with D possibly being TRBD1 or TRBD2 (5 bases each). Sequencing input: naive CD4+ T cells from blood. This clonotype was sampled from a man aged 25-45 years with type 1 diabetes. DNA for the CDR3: TGTGCCAGCAGCTTTGACGGGGCCCGAGAGACCCAGTACTTC. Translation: CASSFDGARETQYF.